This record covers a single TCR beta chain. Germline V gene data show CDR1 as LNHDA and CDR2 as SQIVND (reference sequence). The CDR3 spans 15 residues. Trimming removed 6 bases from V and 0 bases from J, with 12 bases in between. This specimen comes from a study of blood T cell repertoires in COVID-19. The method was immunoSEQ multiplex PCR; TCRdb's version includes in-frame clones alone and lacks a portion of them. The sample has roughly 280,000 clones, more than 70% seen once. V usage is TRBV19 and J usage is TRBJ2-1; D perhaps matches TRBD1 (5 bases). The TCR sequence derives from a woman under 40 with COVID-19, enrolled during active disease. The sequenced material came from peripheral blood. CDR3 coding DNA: TGTGCCAGTAGCCTGGACGACAGCTCCTACAATGAGCAGTTCTTC. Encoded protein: CASSLDDSSYNEQFF. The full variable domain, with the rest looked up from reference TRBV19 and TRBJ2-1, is DGGITQSPKYLFRKEGQNVTLSCEQNLNHDAMYWYRQDPGQGLRLIYYSQIVNDFQKGDIAEGYSVSREKKESFPLTVTSAQKNPTAFYLCASSLDDSSYNEQFFGPGTRLTVL.